A selection of T cell receptor beta chains follows, all from one sample in a study of blood T cell repertoires in COVID-19. TCRdb keeps only in-frame clones here, not all; method: immunoSEQ multiplex PCR. There are 120,000 to 150,000 clones in the sample; 84% occur only once, and 8.5% to 9% lies in the top ten. The sequenced sample consisted of peripheral blood. These receptors were obtained from a man under 40 with COVID-19, enrolled during active disease. Both conserved end residues are part of each CDR3. The D gene is left open where the match is weak. Expanded clones are given a class, and other clones once, few, many or no size at all.

>TRBV7-2|-|TRBD2|TRBJ2-3
TGTGCCAGCAGCTTAGGTAGCGGGTACACAGATACGCAGTATTTT
CASSLGSGYTDTQYF
>TRBV5-1|-|-|TRBJ2-2
TGCGCCAGCAGCTTGTCCTCGGTGAGGGCCGGGGAGCTGTTTTTT
CASSLSSVRAGELFF
>TRBV11-2|once|TRBD2|TRBJ2-1
TGTGCCAGCAGCTTAGGTAGCGGGAGTATGAATGAGCAGTTCTTC
CASSLGSGSMNEQFF
>TRBV5-1|-|-|TRBJ1-1
TGCGCCAGCAGCTTGGGACAGACCTACTCAGAAGCTTTCTTT
CASSLGQTYSEAFF
>TRBV10-1|few|-|TRBJ1-1
TGCGCCAGCAGTGGTGACAGGAACACTGAAGCTTTCTTT
CASSGDRNTEAFF
>TRBV5-1|-|-|TRBJ2-5
TGCGCCAGCAGCTTGGGACCGAGGGAAGAGACCCAGTACTTC
CASSLGPREETQYF
>TRBV5-3|-|TRBD2|TRBJ2-7
TGTGCCAGAAGCCTTACCTCGACTAGCGGGAGTGGGGGCAGCGAGCAGTACTTC
CARSLTSTSGSGGSEQYF
>TRBV19|once|-|TRBJ1-2
TGTGCCAGTAGTATAGACAAAGGAAACAGCGGAAGCTACACCTTC
CASSIDKGNSGSYTF
>TRBV5-1|-|-|TRBJ1-5
TGCGCCAGCAGCTCCGGGACACTCGAGGGGGGCAATCAGCCCCAGCATTTT
CASSSGTLEGGNQPQHF
>TRBV5-4|-|-|TRBJ2-7
TGTGCCAGCAGCTTGGCGCCAGGGGGGACCTACGAGCAGTACTTC
CASSLAPGGTYEQYF
>TRBV18|-|TRBD1|TRBJ2-7
TGTGCCAGCTCACCATACCCTGGACAGGGGGCGGGGGAGCAGTACTTC
CASSPYPGQGAGEQYF
>TRBV30|-|TRBD2|TRBJ2-1
TGTGCCTGGAGTCTCCCCGGGAGGACCTACAATGAGCAGTTCTTC
CAWSLPGRTYNEQFF
>TRBV6-5|-|-|TRBJ2-2
TGTGCCAGCAACTTACTGCAGGGGAGCACCGGGGAGCTGTTTTTT
CASNLLQGSTGELFF
>TRBV27|-|TRBD2|TRBJ2-1
TGTGCCAGCCGCAGGACTAGCGGGAGCTCCTACAATGAGCAGTTCTTC
CASRRTSGSSYNEQFF
>TRBV6-4|-|-|TRBJ2-3
TGTGCCAGCAGTGAGAGCGGCCCGGGGGATACGCAGTATTTT
CASSESGPGDTQYF
>TRBV2|-|-|TRBJ2-7
TGTGCCAGCAGTGCTCTCGGCGAGCAGTACTTC
CASSALGEQYF
>TRBV14|-|-|TRBJ2-2
TGTGCCAGCAGCCTCACAACAGTGTCCACCGGGGAGCTGTTTTTT
CASSLTTVSTGELFF
>TRBV4-1|-|TRBD1|TRBJ1-3
TGCGCCAGCAGCCGCGGGCAGGACAGGGGGTCCTATCCTGGAAACACCATATATTTT
CASSRGQDRGSYPGNTIYF
>TRBV29-1|-|-|TRBJ2-1
TGCAGCGTTGGAATTAGCCCCAAGGATGAGCAGTTCTTC
CSVGISPKDEQFF
>TRBV24-1|-|-|TRBJ2-3
TGTGCCACCAGTGATTTTTTTTCGAGCACAGATACGCAGTATTTT
CATSDFFSSTDTQYF
>TRBV5-8|many|-|TRBJ2-7
TGTGCCAGCAGCCCCGCTTGGGCCCAAACCTACGAGCAGTACTTC
CASSPAWAQTYEQYF
>TRBV18|-|-|TRBJ2-7
TGTGCCAGCTCATCCCAGGGGTGGGAGCAGTACTTC
CASSSQGWEQYF
>TRBV7-3|-|TRBD2|TRBJ2-1
TGTGCCAGCAGCCTAGCGGAACCCTACAATGAGCAGTTCTTC
CASSLAEPYNEQFF
>TRBV5-6|-|-|TRBJ1-2
TGTGCCAGCAGTATTACTTCTAGGTTTGTGGACTTC
CASSITSRFVDF
>TRBV7-9|-|-|TRBJ2-7
TGTGCCAGCAGCTCCGGGAGAACCTACGAGCAGTACTTC
CASSSGRTYEQYF
>TRBV9|-|TRBD2|TRBJ2-6
TGTGCCAGCAGCGCAGCGGGGGCTGGGGCCAACGTCCTGACTTTC
CASSAAGAGANVLTF
>TRBV7-9|-|TRBD1|TRBJ1-1
TGTGCCAGCAGCTTCACAGGACAGGGGGGGAACACTGAAGCTTTCTTT
CASSFTGQGGNTEAFF
>TRBV5-4|-|-|TRBJ2-5
TGTGCCAGCAGCTTGGTGGCAGATCAAGAGACCCAGTACTTC
CASSLVADQETQYF
>TRBV28|-|-|TRBJ2-3
TGTGCCAGCAGTTTGTTAAGCCCAGATACGCAGTATTTT
CASSLLSPDTQYF
>TRBV5-4|-|TRBD2|TRBJ2-7
TGTGCCAGCAGCTTGCTACTAGCGAACGAGCAGTACTTC
CASSLLLANEQYF
>TRBV4-2|-|-|TRBJ2-3
TGTGCCAGCAGCCAAGACGGGGTAGTAGCTCGAGAAAGGCAGTATTTT
CASSQDGVVARERQYF
>TRBV14|-|TRBD2|TRBJ2-1
TGTGCCAGCAGCCAAGAATTAGCGGGATCCTACAATGAGCAGTTCTTC
CASSQELAGSYNEQFF
>TRBV5-1|-|-|TRBJ2-3
TGCGCCAGCAGCTTGAGGTCGGGAGATACGCAGTATTTT
CASSLRSGDTQYF
>TRBV14|-|TRBD2|TRBJ2-1
TGTGCCAGCAGCCAAAGGCTAGCGGGCAATGAGCAGTTCTTC
CASSQRLAGNEQFF
>TRBV28|-|-|TRBJ2-1
TGTGCCAGCAATCGAGGGTTCAATGAGCAGTTCTTC
CASNRGFNEQFF
>TRBV7-6|-|TRBD1|TRBJ1-1
TGTGCCAGCAGCATAAGGGGACAGGGGAACACTGAAGCTTTCTTT
CASSIRGQGNTEAFF
>TRBV2|-|-|TRBJ2-7
TGTGCCAGCAGTGACCCGACAAGGGGTCGTACTGCTGAGCAGTACTTC
CASSDPTRGRTAEQYF
>TRBV30|-|-|TRBJ1-3
TGTGCCTGGAATCCTCAGGGAAACACCATATATTTT
CAWNPQGNTIYF
>TRBV4-1|once|TRBD1|TRBJ2-3
TGCGCCAGCAGCCAAGGCGACAGGGGGAGAGATACGCAGTATTTT
CASSQGDRGRDTQYF
>TRBV5-1|-|TRBD1|TRBJ2-7
TGCGCCAGCAGCCCCATCAGACAGGGGGTTGTCGACGAGCAGTACTTC
CASSPIRQGVVDEQYF
>TRBV6-5|-|-|TRBJ1-2
TGTGCCAGCAGTTACAGCGGGAGAGGGTATGGCTACACCTTC
CASSYSGRGYGYTF
>TRBV4-3|few|-|TRBJ1-2
TGCGCCAGCAGCCAAGATAGCCATGGCTACACCTTC
CASSQDSHGYTF
>TRBV30|-|-|TRBJ1-1
TGTGCCTGGAGTCAGACAGGGAACACTGAAGCTTTCTTT
CAWSQTGNTEAFF
>TRBV2|-|-|TRBJ2-6
TGTGCCAGCAGTGAAGATCACTCTGGGGCCAACGTCCTGACTTTC
CASSEDHSGANVLTF
>TRBV19|-|TRBD2|TRBJ2-3
TGTGCCAGTAGTTCCCTAGCGGGAGTAGGGGATACGCAGTATTTT
CASSSLAGVGDTQYF
>TRBV27|-|TRBD1|TRBJ1-2
TGTGCCAGCAGTTCCGCGACAGGGACCTATGGCTACACCTTC
CASSSATGTYGYTF
>TRBV28|-|-|TRBJ1-5
TGTGCCAGCAGTGCGCCGAATAGCAATCAGCCCCAGCATTTT
CASSAPNSNQPQHF
>TRBV13|-|TRBD2|TRBJ2-1
TGTGCCAGCAGCTTAGGGACTAGCGGCGAGCAGTTCTTC
CASSLGTSGEQFF
>TRBV19|-|-|TRBJ1-6
TGTGCCAGTGAGGCGGGGGCTTACGATTCACCCCTCCACTTT
CASEAGAYDSPLHF
>TRBV30|-|-|TRBJ2-7
TGTGCCTGGAGTGTACGGCTTCAGCGCGAGCAGTACTTC
CAWSVRLQREQYF
>TRBV15|-|-|TRBJ1-4
TGTGCCACCAGGACCCCCGGGACAAGTAATGAAAAACTGTTTTTT
CATRTPGTSNEKLFF
>TRBV19|-|-|TRBJ1-3
TGTGCCAGTAGTATAATGACAGACATCTCTGGAAACACCATATATTTT
CASSIMTDISGNTIYF
>TRBV12-3/TRBV12-4|-|-|TRBJ1-5
TGTGCCAGCAGTTTATCCAGGGAACAGCCCCAGCATTTT
CASSLSREQPQHF